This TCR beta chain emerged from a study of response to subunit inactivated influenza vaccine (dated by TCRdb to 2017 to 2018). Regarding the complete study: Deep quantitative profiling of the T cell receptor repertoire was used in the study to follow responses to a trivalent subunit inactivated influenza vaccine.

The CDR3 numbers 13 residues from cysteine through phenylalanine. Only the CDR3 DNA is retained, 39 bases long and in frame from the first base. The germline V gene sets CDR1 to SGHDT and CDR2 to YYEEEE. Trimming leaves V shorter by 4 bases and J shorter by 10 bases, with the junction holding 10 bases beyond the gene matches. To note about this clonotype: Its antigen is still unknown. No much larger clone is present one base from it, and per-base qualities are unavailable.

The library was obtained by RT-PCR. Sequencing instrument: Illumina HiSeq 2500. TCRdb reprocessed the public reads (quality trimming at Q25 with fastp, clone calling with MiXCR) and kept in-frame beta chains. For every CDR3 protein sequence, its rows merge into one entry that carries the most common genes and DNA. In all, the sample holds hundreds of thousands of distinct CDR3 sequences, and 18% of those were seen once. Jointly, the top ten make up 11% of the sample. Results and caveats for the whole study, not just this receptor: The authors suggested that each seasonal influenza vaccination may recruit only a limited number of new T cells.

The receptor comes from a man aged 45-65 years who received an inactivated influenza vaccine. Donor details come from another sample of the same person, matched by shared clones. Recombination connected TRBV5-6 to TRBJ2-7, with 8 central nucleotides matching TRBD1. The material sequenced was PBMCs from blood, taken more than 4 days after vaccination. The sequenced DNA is TGTGCCAGCAGCGCCCTGGACAGGGAGAATCAGTACTTC. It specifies CASSALDRENQYF.